The 3 T cell receptor beta chains below all came from one sample that was sequenced in a study of a mutant IDH1 vaccine in newly diagnosed glioma. Documented time point: week 23, last vaccination. Every vaccine dose comprised 300 ug of mutant IDH1 20-mer peptide plus topical imiquimod. Antigen specificity for these receptors is unknown. Some clones are missing from TCRdb's copy, which holds only in-frame ones; the method was immunoSEQ multiplex PCR. The table records about 41,000 clones, around 78% of them present only once. Sequenced here: PBMCs, sampled from a glioma patient whose treatment included an IDH1 peptide vaccine. The origin of the receptors is a middle-aged woman with glioma. Some clones in this sample may be carry-over from other donors' samples.

There are a few counts of this clone. The chain links TRBV7-3 to TRBJ1-1; D is unclear. Germline loops: CDR1 SGHTA, CDR2 FQGTGA. V was clipped by 5 bases and J by 0 bases, with 7 bases between them. This CDR3 has 13 residues. In DNA form, the CDR3 reads TGTGCCAGCAGCCGGGCTTTGAACACTGAAGCTTTCTTT. Amino acids: CASSRALNTEAFF.

This clone was counted between two and nine times. The rearrangement uses TRBV5-1 and TRBJ1-1, with D unresolved. CDR3 size: 17 residues. Germline CDR1 is SGHRS and CDR2 is YFSETQ. V was trimmed by 0 bases and J by 1 base, leaving 16 bases between them. CDR3 residues: CASSLAPGANPNTEAFF. DNA of the CDR3: TGCGCCAGCAGCTTGGCCCCGGGAGCCAACCCGAACACTGAAGCTTTCTTT.

J is TRBJ1-2 and V is TRBV6-1; tentatively, D is TRBD1 (5 bases). Deletions cut 2 bases from V and 5 bases from J, with 9 bases between. Germline V lookup: CDR1 MNHNS, CDR2 SASEGT. The CDR3 runs 13 residues. The DNA for the CDR3 is TGTGCCAGCAGTGAATTAGGGGCGTATGGCTACACCTTC. This codes for CASSELGAYGYTF.